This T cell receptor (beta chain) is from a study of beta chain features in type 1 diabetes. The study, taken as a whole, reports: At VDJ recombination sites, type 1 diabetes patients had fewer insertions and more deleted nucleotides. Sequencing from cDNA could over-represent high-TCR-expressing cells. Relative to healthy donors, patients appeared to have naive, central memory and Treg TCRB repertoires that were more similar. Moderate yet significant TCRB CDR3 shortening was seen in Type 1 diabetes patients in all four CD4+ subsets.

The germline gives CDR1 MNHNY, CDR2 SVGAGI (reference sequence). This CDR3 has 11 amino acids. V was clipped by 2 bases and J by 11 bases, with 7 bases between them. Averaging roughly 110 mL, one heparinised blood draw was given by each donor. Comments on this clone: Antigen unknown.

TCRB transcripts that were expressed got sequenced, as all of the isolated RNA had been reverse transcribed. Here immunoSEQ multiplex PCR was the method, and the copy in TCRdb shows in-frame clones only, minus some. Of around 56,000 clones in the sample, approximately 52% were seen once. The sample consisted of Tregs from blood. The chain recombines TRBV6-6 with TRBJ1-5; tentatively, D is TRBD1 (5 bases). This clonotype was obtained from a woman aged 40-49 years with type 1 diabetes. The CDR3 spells CASSYRGSQHF. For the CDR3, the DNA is TGTGCCAGCAGTTACCGGGGGTCCCAGCATTTT.